There are many counts of the clone carrying this T cell receptor (beta chain). Its antigen is unknown. The data derive from a study of T cells in Graves' hyperthyroidism and ophthalmopathy. Across the study: The initial diagnosis was the point when peripheral blood was collected, ahead of any treatment.

Uncontrolled infections, other autoimmune diseases, pregnancy or lactation led to exclusion of patients. This CDR3 spans 15 amino acids. With V trimmed by 2 bases and J by 2 bases, 4 bases remained unmatched. Study-wide findings and caveats: Ophthalmopathy was separated from stable hyperthyroidism by a 13 V-J model. The model's output predicted ophthalmopathy at a median of 6.5 months prior to onset.

Template material for amplifying TCR beta CDR3 regions consisted of RNA transcripts. When the TCR CDR3 underwent first-round RT-PCR, the HTBI primer set was used. TCRdb reprocessed the multiplex PCR reads via MiXCR and lists one record per CDR3 protein. Of approximately 610,000 distinct CDR3 sequences in the sample, about 15% are singletons; the top ten hold over 3.5%. The chain links TRBV12-3 or TRBV12-4 to TRBJ1-1; 8 nucleotides line up with TRBD1. The TCR originated in a middle-aged woman with Graves' ophthalmopathy. The sample comprised blood. CDR3: CASSLKTGANTEAFF. In DNA, the CDR3 is TGTGCCAGCAGTTTAAAGACAGGGGCAAACACTGAAGCTTTCTTT.